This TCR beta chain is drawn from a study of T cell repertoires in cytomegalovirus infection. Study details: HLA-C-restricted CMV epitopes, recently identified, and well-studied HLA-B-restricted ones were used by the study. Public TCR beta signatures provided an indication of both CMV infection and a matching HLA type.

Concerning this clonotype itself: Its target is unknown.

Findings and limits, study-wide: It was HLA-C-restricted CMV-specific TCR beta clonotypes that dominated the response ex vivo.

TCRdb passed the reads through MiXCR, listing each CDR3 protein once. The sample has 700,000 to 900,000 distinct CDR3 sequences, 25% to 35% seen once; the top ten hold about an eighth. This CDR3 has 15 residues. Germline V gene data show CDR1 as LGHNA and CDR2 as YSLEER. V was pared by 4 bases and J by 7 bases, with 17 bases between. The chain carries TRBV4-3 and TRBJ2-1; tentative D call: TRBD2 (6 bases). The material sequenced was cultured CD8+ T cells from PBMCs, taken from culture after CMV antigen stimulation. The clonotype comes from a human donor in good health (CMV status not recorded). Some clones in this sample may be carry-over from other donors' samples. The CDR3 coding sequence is TGCGCCAGCAGCCCGGTCGGAGGGCAGGCAAATGAGCAGTTCTTC. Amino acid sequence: CASSPVGGQANEQFF.